The clone carrying this TCR beta chain was counted a few times. The antigen is undetermined. This sample is part of a study of cytomegalovirus exposure and HLA in healthy donors. As for the study in general: Around 78 million unique TCR sequences came from HLA-typed donors in an early release. Study-wide points: Association of a missense DCLRE1C variant with TCR beta V- and J-gene trimming was reported in a later analysis.

Primers: 60 Vbeta forward and 13 Jbeta reverse. Produced via immunoSEQ multiplex PCR; TCRdb's table is partial and in-frame only. The sample has approximately 100,000 clones, roughly 83% seen once; the top ten hold 4.1%. The CDR3 has 16 residues. The V gene's germline CDR1 is LNHDA and CDR2 SQIVND (reference sequence). Trimming at V came to 1 base and at J to 4 bases, leaving 7 bases not matched to a gene. This sequence was found in a female donor in good health and CMV-seropositive. Material for sequencing was PBMCs. The J gene is TRBJ2-3, the V gene TRBV19; 8 bases are a match to TRBD1. DNA of the CDR3: TGTGCCAGTAGTATAGGAGGGACAGGAGCAGCAGATACGCAGTATTTT. This encodes CASSIGGTGAADTQYF. The full variable domain, completed using reference TRBV19 and TRBJ2-3, is DGGITQSPKYLFRKEGQNVTLSCEQNLNHDAMYWYRQDPGQGLRLIYYSQIVNDFQKGDIAEGYSVSREKKESFPLTVTSAQKNPTAFYLCASSIGGTGAADTQYFGPGTRLTVL.